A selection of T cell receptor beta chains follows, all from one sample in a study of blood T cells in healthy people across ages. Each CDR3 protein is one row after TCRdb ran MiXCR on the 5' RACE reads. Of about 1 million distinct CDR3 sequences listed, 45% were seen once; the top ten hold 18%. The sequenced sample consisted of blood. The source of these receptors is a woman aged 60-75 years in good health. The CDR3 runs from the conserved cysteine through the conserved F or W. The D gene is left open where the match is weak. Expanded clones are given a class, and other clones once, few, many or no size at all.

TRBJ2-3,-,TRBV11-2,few,TGTGCCAGCAGGACTTTTTGGGGCACAGATACGCAGTATTTT,CASRTFWGTDTQYF
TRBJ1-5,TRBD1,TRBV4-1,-,TGCGCCAGCAGCCAGAAACAGGGGGATCAGCCCCAGCATTTT,CASSQKQGDQPQHF
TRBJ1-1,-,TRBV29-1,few,TGCAGCGCTGACACGATCTTGAACACTGAAGCTTTCTTT,CSADTILNTEAFF
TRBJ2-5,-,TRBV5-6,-,TGTGCCAGCAGCTTGGAGGGTCCTCAGTACTTC,CASSLEGPQYF
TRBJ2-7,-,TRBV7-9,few,TGTGCCAGCAGCTTATTTCCCGGCGAGCAGTACTTC,CASSLFPGEQYF
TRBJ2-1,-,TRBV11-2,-,TGTGCCAACAGCGACCCCGGGACACCCTCCGGGAATGAGCAGTTCTTC,CANSDPGTPSGNEQFF
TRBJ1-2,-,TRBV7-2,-,TGTGCCAGCAGCATTCTTCAGGGGAGGTCTGGCTACACCTTC,CASSILQGRSGYTF
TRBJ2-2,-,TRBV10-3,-,TGTGCCGCTGGCGGGAAATCCCCGGCCACCGGGGAGCTGTTTTTT,CAAGGKSPATGELFF
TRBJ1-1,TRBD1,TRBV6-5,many,TGTGCCAGCAACCTCGACAGGGCCAACACTGAAGCTTTCTTT,CASNLDRANTEAFF
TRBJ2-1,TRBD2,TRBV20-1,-,TGCAGTGCTAGAGAGGTGCCTAGCGGGAGTGGTGAGCAGTTCTTC,CSAREVPSGSGEQFF
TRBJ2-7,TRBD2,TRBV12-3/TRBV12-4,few,TGTGCCAGCACCGCGACTAGCGGGAACGTCGAGCAGTACTTC,CASTATSGNVEQYF
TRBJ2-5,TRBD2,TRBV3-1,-,TGTACCAGCAGCCAAGAGACTAGCGGGTATGGAGAGACCCAGTACTTC,CTSSQETSGYGETQYF
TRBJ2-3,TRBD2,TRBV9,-,TGTGCCAGCAGCCCCAAGGCGACTAGCGCCACAGATACGCAGTATTTT,CASSPKATSATDTQYF
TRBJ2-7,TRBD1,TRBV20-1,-,TGCAGTGCTAACCGGGACAGGGGTGTCGAAGAGCAGTACTTC,CSANRDRGVEEQYF
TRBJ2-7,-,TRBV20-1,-,TGCAGTGCTAGCCGACAGGAGTTCTACGAGCAGTACTTC,CSASRQEFYEQYF
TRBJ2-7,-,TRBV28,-,TGTGCCAGCAGTCATCAGGGGACCTATAATTACGAGCAGTACTTC,CASSHQGTYNYEQYF
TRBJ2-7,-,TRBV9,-,TGTGCCAGCAGCGTAACGTGGGGTACGGAAAAACGATACAATGAGCAGTACTTC,CASSVTWGTEKRYNEQYF
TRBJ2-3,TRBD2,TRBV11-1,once,TGTGCCGGCAGCCCTATAGCGGGAGGAGGTGCAGATACGCAGTATTTT,CAGSPIAGGGADTQYF
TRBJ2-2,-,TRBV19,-,TGTGCCAGTAGTCCCCGGTTAGCCGGGGAGCTGTTTTTT,CASSPRLAGELFF
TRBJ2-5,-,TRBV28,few,TGTGCCAGCAGTTTAGAGTCCTTGGGACTGAAACCACAAGAGACCCAGTACTTC,CASSLESLGLKPQETQYF
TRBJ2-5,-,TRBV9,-,TGTGCCAGCAGCCCTAGCCGGGTCGACGAGACCCAGTACTTC,CASSPSRVDETQYF
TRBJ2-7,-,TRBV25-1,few,TGTGCCAGCAGTGAACCGGGACGCAACTACGAGCAGTACTTC,CASSEPGRNYEQYF
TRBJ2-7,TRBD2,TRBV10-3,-,TGTGCCATCAGTGCACTAGCGGAGGTAGGGGAGCAGTACTTC,CAISALAEVGEQYF
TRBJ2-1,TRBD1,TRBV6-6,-,TGTGCCAGCAGTTACGCGGGACAGGGGAGTAGCGAGCAGTTCTTC,CASSYAGQGSSEQFF
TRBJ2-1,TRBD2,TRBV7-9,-,TGTGCCAGCAGCTTGATGGACTTCGGGAGCGGGGCACGGAATGAGCAGTTCTTC,CASSLMDFGSGARNEQFF
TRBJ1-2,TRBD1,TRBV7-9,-,TGTGCCAGCAGCACGGACAGGGGCCATGGCTACACCTTC,CASSTDRGHGYTF
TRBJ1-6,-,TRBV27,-,TGTGCCAGCAGTGACAGGCGGCATAATTCACCCCTCCACTTT,CASSDRRHNSPLHF
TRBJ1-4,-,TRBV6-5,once,TGTGCCAGCAGTGGCCGGGCTCCTAATGAAAAACTGTTTTTT,CASSGRAPNEKLFF
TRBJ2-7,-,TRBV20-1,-,TGCAGTGCTAGAGACCCGAGGGGGAGGGCCAACGAGCAGTACTTC,CSARDPRGRANEQYF
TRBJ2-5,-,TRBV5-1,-,TGCGCCAGCAGCTTCGAGGTAGGGGGTATTTTTGAGCAGTACTTC,CASSFEVGGIFEQYF